The entry that follows covers one T cell receptor beta chain sequence. Its antigen is currently unknown. PCR was performed using 60 Vbeta and 13 Jbeta primers. Libraries were prepared by immunoSEQ multiplex PCR; TCRdb keeps only in-frame clonotypes and omits some of them. The sample shows approximately 100,000 clones, 65% to 85% of them seen only once. The data originate from a study of cytomegalovirus exposure and HLA in healthy donors. Study conclusions and caveats: A few chains linked to CMV were shown in vitro to be specific for CMV antigens.

V was pared by 3 bases and J by 4 bases, with 10 bases between. The CDR3 sequence is 12 residues long. Per the germline V gene, CDR1 is GTSNPN and CDR2 is SVGIG (reference sequence). The J gene is TRBJ2-7, the V gene TRBV30, with D tentatively TRBD1 (6 bases). What was sequenced was PBMCs. This TCR was recovered from a male donor in good health and CMV-seropositive. In DNA, the CDR3 is TGTGCCTGGAGCCCCGGACAGTACGAGCAGTACTTC. Protein sequence: CAWSPGQYEQYF. Filled out from reference TRBV30 and TRBJ2-7, the complete variable domain reads SQTIHQWPATLVQPVGSPLSLECTVEGTSNPNLYWYRQAAGRGLQLLFYSVGIGQISSEVPQNLSASRPQDRQFILSSKKLLLSDSGFYLCAWSPGQYEQYFGPGTRLTVT.